These 10 T cell receptor beta chains were sequenced from one sample in a study of T-cell reconstitution after alpha-beta-depleted transplantation in children. Preparing the TCRbeta library involved the use of unique molecular identifiers. TCRdb reprocessed the PCR reads via MiXCR and lists one record per CDR3 protein. The sample carries hundreds of thousands of distinct CDR3 sequences, 20% to 25% recorded once. This specimen was PBMCs, mostly from graft donor cells, taken 360 days after TCRalphabeta/CD19-depleted stem cell transplant. These receptors were obtained from a boy younger than two who had a stem cell transplant for acute myeloid leukemia, so the T cells may come from the graft donor.

The rearrangement uses TRBV27 and TRBJ1-5, with TRBD1 matching over 8 bases. After removal of 6 bases from V and 3 bases from J, the junction contained 7 bases not matched to a gene. CDR1 is MNHEY and CDR2 is SMNVEV in the germline V gene (reference sequence). This CDR3 region has 15 residues. CDR3 sequence (DNA): TGTGCCAGCAGCCATCAGGGGGCCTACAATCAGCCCCAGCATTTT. It is translated as CASSHQGAYNQPQHF.

The rearrangement links TRBV9 to TRBJ2-1; weak D call: TRBD2 (6 bases). V was trimmed by 3 bases and J by 2 bases, leaving 12 bases between them. The CDR3 covers 15 residues. Germline CDR1 is SGDLS and CDR2 is YYNGEE. This chain's CDR3 is CASSAGGNAYNEQFF. CDR3 coding DNA: TGTGCCAGCAGCGCCGGAGGGAATGCCTACAATGAGCAGTTCTTC.

This chain uses TRBV20-1 with TRBJ1-6; D unresolved. The CDR3 totals 14 residues. In germline, CDR1 is DFQATT, CDR2 SNEGSKA (reference sequence). V shed 2 bases and J shed 0 bases, with 5 bases lying between them. The CDR3 coding sequence is TGCAGTGCTAGAAAGAGCTCCTATAATTCACCCCTCCACTTT. Amino acids: CSARKSSYNSPLHF.

A single count supports this clonotype. This rearrangement joins TRBV7-9 to TRBJ2-5; unclear D gene. Germline CDR1 and CDR2: SEHNR and FQNEAQ (reference sequence). V shed 5 bases and J shed 7 bases, with 11 bases lying between them. This CDR3 has 12 residues. The CDR3 reads CASSTGSRTQYF. Written as DNA, the CDR3 is TGTGCCAGCAGCACGGGTTCGAGGACCCAGTACTTC. The whole variable domain, remainder taken from reference TRBV7-9 and TRBJ2-5, is DTGVSQNPRHKITKRGQNVTFRCDPISEHNRLYWYRQTLGQGPEFLTYFQNEAQLEKSRLLSDRFSAERPKGSFSTLEIQRTEQGDSAMYLCASSTGSRTQYFGPGTRLLVL.

This clonotype was observed a few times. CDR3 DNA: TGTGCCAGCAGCCAACGGGACAGCGAAGAGACCCAGTACTTC. Amino acids: CASSQRDSEETQYF. This rearrangement joins TRBV12-3 or TRBV12-4 to TRBJ2-5; TRBD1 matches at 7 bases. Germline trimming cut 6 bases from V and 3 bases from J; bases unmatched to any gene: 7. This CDR3 is 14 amino acids long.

The chain carries TRBV20-1 and TRBJ2-7; 10 bases match TRBD1. Trimming took 1 base from V and 2 from J; bases not matched to a gene: 5. Germline CDR1 and CDR2: DFQATT and SNEGSKA (reference sequence). This CDR3 region has 15 residues. Written as DNA, the CDR3 is TGCAGTGCTAGAGCGACAGGGGGCTACCCCTACGAGCAGTACTTC. Encoded protein: CSARATGGYPYEQYF.

This clonotype was counted only a few times. This chain's CDR3 is CSASRAEGTDTQYF. CDR3 sequence (DNA): TGCAGTGCTTCAAGGGCCGAGGGCACAGATACGCAGTATTTT. This sequence joins TRBV20-1 and TRBJ2-3; D is unresolved. The V end was cut by 5 bases, the J end by 1 base, with 13 bases between. The CDR3 is made up of 14 amino acids. CDR1 and CDR2 (germline): DFQATT, SNEGSKA (reference sequence).

The rearrangement links TRBV7-9 to TRBJ2-7, with a possible D match to TRBD1 (5 bases). CDR3 length: 12 residues. Germline V gene sequence: CDR1 SEHNR, CDR2 FQNEAQ (reference sequence). V gave up 1 base and J gave up 6 bases, with 7 bases separating them. The CDR3 here is CASSLGRVEQYF. CDR3 nucleotide sequence: TGTGCCAGCAGCTTAGGCAGGGTCGAGCAGTACTTC. The full variable domain, with the rest looked up from reference TRBV7-9 and TRBJ2-7, is DTGVSQNPRHKITKRGQNVTFRCDPISEHNRLYWYRQTLGQGPEFLTYFQNEAQLEKSRLLSDRFSAERPKGSFSTLEIQRTEQGDSAMYLCASSLGRVEQYFGPGTRLTVT.

This clonotype has only a few counts. This chain uses TRBV20-1 with TRBJ2-7; 9 positions match TRBD1. The V and J ends lost 1 base and 3 bases, in that order; junction bases with no gene match: 7. Looked up from germline, CDR1 is DFQATT and CDR2 is SNEGSKA (reference sequence). CDR3 length: 15 residues. The chain's CDR3 is CSARASQGANYEQYF. CDR3 sequence (DNA): TGCAGTGCTAGAGCCTCACAGGGGGCCAACTACGAGCAGTACTTC.

This clonotype was observed at least ten times. This chain links TRBV20-1 with TRBJ2-3; D remains ambiguous. From germline, CDR1 is DFQATT and CDR2 SNEGSKA (reference sequence). The CDR3 length is 14 residues. Trimming pared 2 bases from V and 5 bases from J, leaving 14 bases between. The CDR3 loop is CSARNRDGGDTQYF. CDR3 bases: TGCAGTGCTAGAAACCGTGACGGCGGAGATACGCAGTATTTT.